The present TCR beta chain was sequenced within a study of blood T cell repertoires in COVID-19. On the study more broadly: T cells, B-cell-depleted T cells, or PBMCs supplied cDNA or gDNA.

The germline gives CDR1 SGHAT, CDR2 FQNNGV. Trimming at V came to 5 bases and at J to 5 bases, leaving 8 bases not matched to a gene. This CDR3 comprises 15 residues. In the original processing: Amplification from reference gene primers served as the basis for estimated nucleated cell counts. The method was immunoSEQ multiplex PCR; TCRdb's version includes in-frame clones alone and lacks a portion of them. That table furnishes V, J and clone size, whereas the DNA furnished D and trimming. The top ten clones hold more than 8% of a sample with about 210,000 clones, 80% to 90% of them seen once. This sequence originates from a woman aged 45-60 years with acute or convalescent COVID-19. The J gene is TRBJ2-5, the V gene TRBV11-2, with 10 bases aligning to TRBD1. Sequenced input: peripheral blood. The CDR3 DNA reads as TGTGCCAGCAGCCTAGGGACAGGGGTCGGGGAGACCCAGTACTTC. Translation gives CASSLGTGVGETQYF.